This T cell receptor beta chain was identified in a study of cytomegalovirus exposure and HLA in healthy donors. Points from the study as a whole: DRB1 had the most TCR associations and HLA-C the fewest, a later analysis found, with rates varying by HLA locus. Most observed TCR sequences were rare, whereas some public TCRs were detected in many donors. A link between a missense DCLRE1C variant and TCR beta V- and J-gene trimming emerged from a later analysis.

The study ran its PCR with 60 Vbeta and 13 Jbeta primers. Clones were read by immunoSEQ multiplex PCR, and TCRdb kept only the in-frame ones, dropping some. The sample lists about 120,000 clones; 55% to 65% were seen once. Trimming removed 9 bases from V and 0 bases from J, with 12 bases in between. From germline, CDR1 is SNHLY and CDR2 FYNNEI. The CDR3 is 14 residues long. Worth noting for this clone: Its antigen is not identified.

The receptor was derived from a middle-aged man in good health and CMV-seropositive. Input material: PBMCs. J is TRBJ1-5 and V is TRBV2, with D unresolved. CDR3 residues: CASQTDYSNQPQHF. The CDR3, as DNA: TGTGCCAGTCAAACAGATTATAGCAATCAGCCCCAGCATTTT.